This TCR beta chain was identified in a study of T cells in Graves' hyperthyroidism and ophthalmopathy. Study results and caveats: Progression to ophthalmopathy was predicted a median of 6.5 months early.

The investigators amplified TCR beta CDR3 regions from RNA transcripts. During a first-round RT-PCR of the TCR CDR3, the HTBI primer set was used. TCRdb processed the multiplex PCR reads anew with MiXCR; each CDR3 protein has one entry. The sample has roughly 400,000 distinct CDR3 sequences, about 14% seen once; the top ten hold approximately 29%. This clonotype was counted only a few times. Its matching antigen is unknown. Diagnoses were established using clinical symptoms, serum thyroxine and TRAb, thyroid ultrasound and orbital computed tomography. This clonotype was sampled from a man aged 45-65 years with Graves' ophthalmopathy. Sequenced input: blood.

CDR3 nucleotides: TGTGCCCGAACAGGGTCCTACAATGAGCAGTTCTTC. Translation: CARTGSYNEQFF. The rearrangement links TRBV30 to TRBJ2-1, with D perhaps TRBD1 (6 bases). CDR3 length equals 12 residues. CDR1 GTSNPN and CDR2 SVGIG come from the germline V gene (reference sequence). Between the trimmed V and J ends, which lost 8 bases and 1 base, there was a span of 9 bases.